Following are 18 T cell receptor beta chains from one sample sequenced in a study of blood T cell repertoires in COVID-19. Libraries were prepared by immunoSEQ multiplex PCR; TCRdb keeps only in-frame clonotypes and omits some of them. Among about 170,000 clones listed, roughly 87% were seen once. Material for sequencing was PBMCs or T cells enriched from blood (not recorded which). These receptors originate from a human donor with acute COVID-19. The donor label of this sample is uncertain.

The chain has TRBV19 and TRBJ2-2; D call uncertain. Trimming took off 0 bases at V and 4 bases at J, with 9 bases between the two ends. Germline V lookup: CDR1 LNHDA, CDR2 SQIVND (reference sequence). The CDR3 extends over 15 amino acids. CDR3 residues: CASSIESLSTGELFF. CDR3 in DNA: TGTGCCAGTAGTATAGAATCCCTCTCCACCGGGGAGCTGTTTTTT. Filled out from reference TRBV19 and TRBJ2-2, the complete variable domain reads DGGITQSPKYLFRKEGQNVTLSCEQNLNHDAMYWYRQDPGQGLRLIYYSQIVNDFQKGDIAEGYSVSREKKESFPLTVTSAQKNPTAFYLCASSIESLSTGELFFGEGSRLTVL.

The chain links TRBV15 to TRBJ2-3; 8 positions agree with TRBD2. The junction had 6 bases not matched to a gene; V was cut back by 0 bases and J by 1 base. Germline CDR1 LNHNV, CDR2 YYDKDF (reference sequence). The CDR3 has 17 residues. The CDR3 DNA reads as TGTGCCACCAGCAGAGATTGGAACGGGGGGGGCACAGATACGCAGTATTTT. Its protein product is CATSRDWNGGGTDTQYF.

The V and J genes are TRBV9 and TRBJ1-2; 7 positions agree with TRBD1. Germline CDR1 and CDR2: SGDLS and YYNGEE. Trimming at V came to 3 bases and at J to 4 bases, leaving 3 bases not matched to a gene. The CDR3 covers 13 residues. CDR3 loop: CASSATGSYGYTF. The CDR3 DNA follows: TGTGCCAGCAGCGCGACAGGGTCCTATGGCTACACCTTC.

The rearrangement links TRBV19 to TRBJ1-5, with 8 bases aligning to TRBD1. This CDR3 is built from 17 residues. Germline loops: CDR1 LNHDA, CDR2 SQIVND (reference sequence). Losses at the gene ends were 3 bases for V and 0 bases for J; bases not matched to a gene: 7. CDR3 DNA: TGTGCCAGTAGTATTCCAGGGGGCGGCTATAGCAATCAGCCCCAGCATTTT. It codes for CASSIPGGGYSNQPQHF.

V is TRBV2 and J is TRBJ2-1; possible D gene TRBD2, 5 bases. CDR1 is SNHLY, CDR2 FYNNEI, per germline. The CDR3 contains 15 residues. The ends were cut back, 3 bases at V and 7 bases at J, with 16 bases in the middle. The CDR3 here is CASSDPGNLGNEQFF. The CDR3 DNA is TGTGCCAGCAGTGACCCGGGGAATTTAGGAAATGAGCAGTTCTTC.

V and J are TRBV7-2 and TRBJ1-2; D gene unclear. V lost 4 bases, J lost 1 base, and 10 bases lay in between. Germline V gives CDR1 SGHTA, CDR2 FQGNSA. The CDR3 spans 14 residues. CDR3 bases: TGTGCCAGCAGCTACGCACAGCTTAACTATGGCTACACCTTC. As protein: CASSYAQLNYGYTF.

The chain carries TRBV11-3 and TRBJ2-1; 9 bases fit TRBD1. CDR1 is SGHNT and CDR2 is YENEEA in the germline V gene. This CDR3 contains 16 residues. After removal of 4 bases from V and 6 bases from J, the junction contained 10 bases not matched to a gene. DNA for the CDR3: TGTGCCAGCAGCTCCTGGACAGGGGTCAAGGCCAATGAGCAGTTCTTC. This sequence encodes CASSSWTGVKANEQFF.

This clone occurred once. This chain uses TRBV7-8 with TRBJ1-5; TRBD1 is a possible D gene (6 bases). The V gene lost 2 bases and the J gene lost 0 bases, with 14 bases spanning the gap. The germline V gene has CDR1 SGHVS and CDR2 FQNEAQ. The CDR3 is made up of 17 amino acids. The CDR3, as DNA: TGTGCCAGCAGCTTAATGAGGACAGCTTATAGCAATCAGCCCCAGCATTTT. This translates into CASSLMRTAYSNQPQHF.

The chain uses TRBV24-1 and TRBJ2-2; no clear D. Deletions cut 5 bases from V and 2 bases from J, with 11 bases between. CDR1 is KGHDR, CDR2 SFDVKD, per germline. The CDR3 totals 15 residues. The CDR3 sequence is CATSVTGRNTGELFF. DNA for the CDR3: TGTGCCACCAGTGTAACGGGTCGAAACACCGGGGAGCTGTTTTTT.

V and J are TRBV5-4 and TRBJ2-5, with 8 bases fitting TRBD1. CDR3 length: 14 amino acids. Trimming took 2 bases from V and 4 from J; bases not matched to a gene: 4. The germline CDR1 and CDR2 sequences are SGHNT and YYREEE (reference sequence). Here the CDR3 DNA reads TGTGCCAGCAGCTTTGGACAGGGCGGAGAGACCCAGTACTTC. This translates into CASSFGQGGETQYF.

CDR3 coding DNA: TGCGCCAGCAGTGACGACCCGGGTCTGAACACTGAAGCTTTCTTT. Residues: CASSDDPGLNTEAFF. The V call is TRBV10-1, the J call TRBJ1-1; no clear D gene. This CDR3 has 15 amino acids. V was trimmed by 3 bases and J by 0 bases, leaving 11 bases between them. Germline assignment: CDR1 WNHNN and CDR2 SYGVQD (reference sequence).

This chain connects TRBV13 to TRBJ2-3, with TRBD2 matching 7 bases. Germline values: CDR1 PRHDT, CDR2 FYEKMQ (reference sequence). There are 15 residues in the CDR3. With 0 bases clipped from V and 1 base from J, the junction kept 1 base outside the gene matches. For the CDR3, the DNA is TGTGCCAGCAGCTTAGGCCGGGGGGGCACAGATACGCAGTATTTT. Protein product: CASSLGRGGTDTQYF.

On this clone: One end of the junction fails to match germline, which may point to a read error. The chain is built from TRBV5-1 and TRBJ1-2; D is possibly TRBD1 (5 bases). CDR3 length: 15 residues. Germline-derived CDR1 and CDR2 are SGHRS and YFSETQ. In nucleotides, the CDR3 is TGCGCCAGCACCTTGGAAGGACACAGCAACTATGGCTACACCTTC. Amino acids: CASTLEGHSNYGYTF.

This clone has only a few counts. The CDR3 loop is CAISPPRGALNYGYTF. In nucleotides, the CDR3 is TGTGCCATCAGCCCTCCCCGGGGGGCCCTTAACTATGGCTACACCTTC. The chain couples TRBV10-3 to TRBJ1-2, with a possible D match to TRBD1 (6 bases). The CDR3 contains 16 residues. Trimming took 6 bases from V and 1 from J, leaving 18 bases between them. Germline CDR1 reads ENHRY; CDR2 reads SYGVKD.

On this clone: The sample has other DNA sequences that encode this CDR3 too. The chain has TRBV12-3 or TRBV12-4 and TRBJ2-5; 11 nucleotides agree with TRBD2. The CDR3 sequence is 12 residues long. V gave up 6 bases and J gave up 9 bases; unmatched junction bases: 3. The CDR3 spells CASRGLAGAQYF. The DNA of the CDR3 is TGTGCCAGCAGAGGACTAGCGGGTGCCCAGTACTTC.

This rearrangement joins TRBV9 to TRBJ2-1; D perhaps matches TRBD1 (6 bases). The CDR3 length is 14 residues. The V gene's germline CDR1 is SGDLS and CDR2 YYNGEE. V was pared by 2 bases and J by 6 bases, with 12 bases between. The CDR3 DNA reads as TGTGCCAGCAGCGTGGGGGCCGGGGTCAATGAGCAGTTCTTC. It yields the protein CASSVGAGVNEQFF.

This clone was picked up a small number of times. This chain connects TRBV7-6 to TRBJ2-1; possible D gene TRBD2, 5 bases. This CDR3 has 15 amino acids. V shed 5 bases and J shed 6 bases, with 17 bases lying between them. Germline V gives CDR1 SGHVS, CDR2 FNYEAQ. For the CDR3, the DNA is TGTGCCAGCAGCATCCTATCGGGGAATCCCAATGAGCAGTTCTTC. The encoded protein is CASSILSGNPNEQFF.

This clone was seen a handful of times. The V gene is TRBV19, the J gene TRBJ1-4; 8 positions agree with TRBD1. The germline V gene has CDR1 LNHDA and CDR2 SQIVND (reference sequence). The CDR3 contains 15 residues. With 2 bases clipped from V and 8 bases from J, the junction kept 7 bases outside the gene matches. As DNA, the CDR3 is TGTGCCAGTAGTATACCTCTGACAGGGGCCGAAAAACTGTTTTTT. Translating gives CASSIPLTGAEKLFF.